The sequence of this TCR beta chain was determined in a study of early T cells in non-severe SARS-CoV-2 infection. Turning to the study itself: Unpaired chains resulted from sequencing bulk RNA of unsorted whole blood.

Germline CDR1 MDHEN, CDR2 SYDVKM. The CDR3 sequence is 11 residues long. V lost 6 bases to trimming and J lost 4 bases, with 3 bases between them. In the library, individual cDNA molecules carried attached unique molecular identifiers. TCRdb re-analysed the 5' RACE reads in MiXCR, keeping a single row per CDR3 protein. The data contain about 71,000 distinct CDR3 sequences, roughly an eighth of them singletons. This chain uses TRBV28 with TRBJ2-2; no clear D gene. Sequencing input: whole blood. The TCR sequence derives from an adult who was a healthcare worker with PCR-confirmed SARS-CoV-2 infection or an uninfected control (not recorded which). The chain's CDR3 is CASRATGELFF. The CDR3 DNA follows: TGTGCCAGCAGGGCCACCGGGGAGCTGTTTTTT.